The 24 T cell receptor beta chains below come from one sample, sequenced in a study of T cell repertoires in aging, cancer and after chemotherapy. Rearranged V-D-J TRB sequences were amplified with a mixed TRB-A/B primer pool. TCRdb ran MiXCR on the multiplex PCR reads and lists one entry per CDR3 protein. Of 450 to 650 distinct CDR3 sequences in the sample, 25% to 35% are singletons; the top ten hold around 33%. TCR beta rearrangements were amplified from peripheral blood genomic DNA. The sequenced material came from blood. These receptors all come from a human donor in good health.

This clonotype is medium-sized within its sample. The chain is built from TRBV24-1 and TRBJ2-1, with D possibly matching TRBD2 (6 bases). Trimming took off 6 bases at V and 0 bases at J, with 11 bases between the two ends. CDR3 length: 15 residues. Germline V CDR1 and CDR2: KGHDR, SFDVKD. CDR3 bases: TGTGCCACCAGTTTCACTAGCCTCTCCTACAATGAGCAGTTCTTC. This translates into CATSFTSLSYNEQFF.

This clonotype was detected only once. The rearrangement uses TRBV6-2 or TRBV6-3 and TRBJ1-2; perhaps TRBD1 as D (5 bases). The CDR3 runs to 16 residues. Deletions cut 2 bases from V and 3 bases from J, with 16 bases between. The germline V gene encodes CDR1 MNHEY and CDR2 SVGEGT. The CDR3 DNA follows: TGTGCCAGCAGTTACGGGACCGCCGAAACGGACTATGGCTACACCTTC. Amino acids: CASSYGTAETDYGYTF.

By sample share, this clonotype is medium-sized. The chain couples TRBV20-1 to TRBJ2-7; the match to TRBD2 covers 7 bases. CDR3 size: 13 residues. Germline CDR1 DFQATT, CDR2 SNEGSKA (reference sequence). J was trimmed by 2 bases and V by 6 bases; bases with no gene match: 7. CDR3 DNA: TGCAGTGCCCAGTCCGGGACTACCTACGAGCAGTACTTC. Encoded protein: CSAQSGTTYEQYF.

This sequence joins TRBV5-6 and TRBJ2-1; D unresolved. Trimming pared 4 bases from V and 7 bases from J, leaving 15 bases between. Germline V gives CDR1 SGHDT, CDR2 YYEEEE. This CDR3 is built from 14 residues. The CDR3 DNA reads TGTGCCAGCAGCCCCAGTCCGAGTAGTAATGAGCAGTTCTTC. Translating gives CASSPSPSSNEQFF. Supplemented by reference TRBV5-6 and TRBJ2-1, the full variable domain reads DAGVTQSPTHLIKTRGQQVTLRCSPKSGHDTVSWYQQALGQGPQFIFQYYEEEERQRGNFPDRFSGHQFPNYSSELNVNALLLGDSALYLCASSPSPSSNEQFFGPGTRLTVL.

By its share, this clonotype is medium-sized (0.01 to 0.1%). The chain links TRBV4-1 to TRBJ2-1, with D maybe TRBD2 (5 bases). The length of the CDR3 is 14 residues. The germline V gene has CDR1 MGHRA and CDR2 YSYEKL. The V and J ends lost 0 bases and 5 bases respectively, with 8 bases between them. The CDR3 protein is CASSQEPGDNEQFF. The CDR3, as DNA: TGCGCCAGCAGCCAAGAGCCCGGGGACAATGAGCAGTTCTTC.

This clonotype is a singleton in its sample. This rearrangement joins TRBV18 to TRBJ2-2, with D perhaps given as TRBD1 or TRBD2 (6 bases each). Per germline, CDR1 KGHSH and CDR2 LQKENI. The CDR3 length is 15 residues. The V end was cut by 1 base, the J end by 3 bases, with 9 bases between. CDR3 residues: CASSPRGADTGELFF. In nucleotides, the CDR3 is TGTGCCAGCTCACCACGGGGGGCGGACACCGGGGAGCTGTTTTTT.

The chain uses TRBV2 and TRBJ1-2, with no clear D. Germline V gene sequence: CDR1 SNHLY, CDR2 FYNNEI. The CDR3 loop spans 13 amino acids. Trimming took off 7 bases at V and 4 bases at J, with 13 bases between the two ends. CDR3 nucleotide sequence: TGTGCCAGCACCCCTGGAGGCCCCTATGGCTACACCTTC. Translated, it gives CASTPGGPYGYTF.

Sample share makes this clonotype large (0.1 to 1%). The chain recombines TRBV12-3 or TRBV12-4 with TRBJ2-3; TRBD1 aligns across 8 bases. This CDR3 is built from 14 residues. The V and J ends lost 5 bases and 3 bases, in that order; junction bases with no gene match: 4. The CDR3 DNA sequence: TGTGCCAGCAGTGGACAGGGAGGAACAGATACGCAGTATTTT. Translating it yields CASSGQGGTDTQYF.

By frequency in the sample, this clonotype is large. The chain is built from TRBV6-1 and TRBJ1-2; D is unresolved. The germline V gene encodes CDR1 MNHNS and CDR2 SASEGT. This CDR3 has 15 residues. V lost 0 bases and J lost 5, with 13 bases in between. This CDR3 reads CASSEAHPPLYGYTF. The CDR3 DNA reads TGTGCCAGCAGTGAAGCCCACCCACCCCTATATGGCTACACCTTC.

In its sample, this clonotype was seen a few times. The rearrangement uses TRBV6-1 and TRBJ2-3; 10 nucleotides match TRBD1. Trimming at V came to 0 bases and at J to 3 bases, leaving 6 bases not matched to a gene. The CDR3 sequence is 17 residues long. CDR1 MNHNS and CDR2 SASEGT come from the germline V gene. CDR3 loop: CASSEAFGQGGTDTQYF. The CDR3 DNA sequence: TGTGCCAGCAGTGAAGCCTTTGGACAGGGGGGGACAGATACGCAGTATTTT.

Sample share makes this clonotype medium-sized. V and J are TRBV5-1 and TRBJ2-1, with TRBD2 identical over 9 bases. Germline CDR1 SGHRS, CDR2 YFSETQ. This CDR3 contains 15 residues. Germline trimming cut 4 bases from V and 4 bases from J; bases unmatched to any gene: 6. CDR3: CASSQTSGIYNEQFF. In DNA, the CDR3 is TGCGCCAGCAGCCAGACTAGCGGAATATACAATGAGCAGTTCTTC. Full variable domain (rest looked up from reference TRBV5-1 and TRBJ2-1): KAGVTQTPRYLIKTRGQQVTLSCSPISGHRSVSWYQQTPGQGLQFLFEYFSETQRNKGNFPGRFSGRQFSNSRSEMNVSTLELGDSALYLCASSQTSGIYNEQFFGPGTRLTVL.

The chain joins TRBV2 to TRBJ2-3; the match to TRBD1 covers 10 bases. Trimming at V came to 10 bases and at J to 5 bases, leaving 6 bases not matched to a gene. The length of the CDR3 is 13 residues. Germline lookup yields CDR1 SNHLY and CDR2 FYNNEI. CDR3 coding DNA: TGTGCCATCCGGGACAGGGGCTTAGATACGCAGTATTTT. It yields the protein CAIRDRGLDTQYF.

By its share, this clonotype is medium-sized. This chain joins TRBV5-1 and TRBJ2-7; 9 bases fit TRBD2. Germline V CDR1 and CDR2: SGHRS, YFSETQ. The V segment lost 7 bases and the J segment 4 bases; nucleotides outside the gene matches: 9. The CDR3 runs 14 residues. The CDR3 protein is CASRDLAGLYEQYF. The CDR3 DNA reads as TGCGCCAGCCGGGACCTAGCGGGACTTTACGAGCAGTACTTC.

This clonotype is large by share. The rearrangement joins TRBV30 to TRBJ1-1, with D uncertain. The CDR3 sequence is 12 residues long. Germline CDR1 and CDR2: GTSNPN and SVGIG (reference sequence). V lost 4 bases and J 7 bases, leaving 13 bases between the germline ends. The CDR3 region has the DNA TGTGCCTGGACCCCCGGGCGGTATGAAGCTTTCTTT. Its translation is CAWTPGRYEAFF.

The chain couples TRBV12-3 or TRBV12-4 to TRBJ2-3; no clear D gene. Trimming took off 7 bases at V and 8 bases at J, with 7 bases between the two ends. This CDR3 is built from 10 residues. In DNA, the CDR3 is TGTGCCAGCAACGCCCGTACGCAGTATTTT. Its protein product is CASNARTQYF.

This clonotype has more than one count but fewer than ten. This rearrangement joins TRBV7-9 to TRBJ2-1; 10 bases align to TRBD2. J was trimmed by 3 bases and V by 4 bases; bases with no gene match: 0. The CDR3 loop spans 14 amino acids. CDR1 is SEHNR and CDR2 is FQNEAQ in the germline V gene (reference sequence). The CDR3 is CASSSSGSYNEQFF. DNA for the CDR3: TGTGCCAGCAGCTCTAGCGGGAGCTACAATGAGCAGTTCTTC.

A few counts support this clonotype. This chain joins TRBV20-1 and TRBJ1-1; 9 bases align to TRBD1. The CDR3 sequence is 17 residues long. The V gene's germline CDR1 is DFQATT and CDR2 SNEGSKA (reference sequence). J was trimmed by 4 bases and V by 0 bases; bases with no gene match: 12. The CDR3 loop reads CSARDSIRTGASTEAFF. DNA for the CDR3: TGCAGTGCTAGAGATTCCATTAGGACAGGGGCTAGCACTGAAGCTTTCTTT.

Here the CDR3 reads CASSLARITEAFF. The CDR3 bases are TGCGCCAGCAGCTTGGCTCGCATCACTGAAGCTTTCTTT. This sequence joins TRBV5-1 and TRBJ1-1; D remains ambiguous. This CDR3 has 13 amino acids. Per germline, CDR1 SGHRS and CDR2 YFSETQ. V gave up 0 bases and J gave up 4 bases, with 7 bases separating them. The full variable domain, completed using reference TRBV5-1 and TRBJ1-1, is KAGVTQTPRYLIKTRGQQVTLSCSPISGHRSVSWYQQTPGQGLQFLFEYFSETQRNKGNFPGRFSGRQFSNSRSEMNVSTLELGDSALYLCASSLARITEAFFGQGTRLTVV.

This clonotype is labeled large. The chain is built from TRBV12-3 or TRBV12-4 and TRBJ2-1; 11 bases fit TRBD2. Trimming cost V 6 bases and J 8 bases; bases outside gene matches: 18. This CDR3 is 18 amino acids long. CDR3 nucleotides: TGTGCCAGCAGGATTATCTCCCAGAGGGGACTAGCGGCACATGAGCAGTTCTTC. Translation: CASRIISQRGLAAHEQFF.

Relative to its sample, this clonotype is large. The CDR3 here is CASSEGLPAYNEQFF. The CDR3 DNA follows: TGTGCCAGCAGTGAGGGACTACCCGCTTACAATGAGCAGTTCTTC. The chain carries TRBV6-1 and TRBJ2-1; 7 nucleotides match TRBD2. The CDR3 has 15 amino acids. Germline V gene data show CDR1 as MNHNS and CDR2 as SASEGT. V shed 3 bases and J 4 bases; nucleotides not matched to a gene: 6.

By share, this clonotype counts as large. The chain employs TRBV12-3 or TRBV12-4 and TRBJ2-7, with D hard to call. The CDR3 loop spans 14 amino acids. Trimming left V 5 bases short and J 2 bases short, with 13 bases between. The CDR3 spells CASSPASLTYEQYF. The CDR3 region has the DNA TGTGCCAGCAGTCCGGCAAGCTTAACCTACGAGCAGTACTTC.

This clonotype was observed a few times. V usage is TRBV30 and J usage is TRBJ2-1; 15 positions match TRBD2. Germline V lookup: CDR1 GTSNPN, CDR2 SVGIG (reference sequence). V gave up 5 bases and J gave up 9 bases; unmatched junction bases: 5. The CDR3 is 14 amino acids. The CDR3 reads CAWHPGLAGGEQFF. The CDR3 DNA reads as TGTGCCTGGCACCCGGGACTAGCGGGAGGTGAGCAGTTCTTC. Filled out from reference TRBV30 and TRBJ2-1, the complete variable domain reads SQTIHQWPATLVQPVGSPLSLECTVEGTSNPNLYWYRQAAGRGLQLLFYSVGIGQISSEVPQNLSASRPQDRQFILSSKKLLLSDSGFYLCAWHPGLAGGEQFFGPGTRLTVL.

In regard to this clonotype: A read error is possible here, since a much larger clone lies one base away. As DNA, the CDR3 is TGTGCCAGCTCACCAGGACAGGGGGCTCATTCACCCATCCACTTT. Translating gives CASSPGQGAHSPIHF. This chain connects TRBV18 to TRBJ1-6; 11 bases map to TRBD1. The CDR3 is 15 residues long. Germline lookup yields CDR1 KGHSH and CDR2 LQKENI.

The rearrangement links TRBV29-1 to TRBJ2-7, with 15 bases that match TRBD2. The end of the DNA fits TRBJ2-1 better, so the J call may be wrong. The CDR3 is 15 residues long. Germline V gene sequence: CDR1 SQVTM, CDR2 ANQGSEA. DNA of the CDR3: TGCAGCGTTGAGAGGACTAGCGGGAGGGGGGTTGAGCAGTTCTTC. Protein product: CSVERTSGRGVEQFF.